The 26 T cell receptor beta chains reported below all come from one sample, sequenced in a study of CD8 T cells in ankylosing spondylitis. Study observations and caveats: What seemed typical of ankylosing spondylitis blood was a TCR beta motif built from several highly homologous variants.

These receptors' targets are unknown. Via MiXCR, TCRdb re-called the 5' RACE reads, giving one row per CDR3 protein. The table lists about 440,000 distinct CDR3 sequences, roughly a sixth of them singletons. Sequences were obtained from blood, either unsorted or a sorted T cell fraction (not recorded which). These receptor sequences come from a male donor with ankylosing spondylitis.

The chain is built from TRBV29-1 and TRBJ2-7; tentatively, D is TRBD1 or TRBD2 (5 bases each). The CDR3 covers 14 residues. The ends were cut back, 4 bases at V and 2 bases at J, with 15 bases in the middle. Germline V lookup: CDR1 SQVTM, CDR2 ANQGSEA. CDR3 loop: CSVAPAGSAYEQYF. Here the CDR3 DNA reads TGCAGCGTTGCCCCGGCAGGGAGCGCCTACGAGCAGTACTTC.

The chain recombines TRBV18 with TRBJ2-3; 9 bases align to TRBD1. Germline values: CDR1 KGHSH, CDR2 LQKENI. J gave up 0 bases and V 4 bases, and 2 bases lay outside the gene matches. The CDR3 has 15 residues. The CDR3 here is CASSRGTGSTDTQYF. As DNA, the CDR3 is TGTGCCAGCTCACGAGGGACAGGGAGCACAGATACGCAGTATTTT.

There are a few counts of this clonotype. This rearrangement joins TRBV10-3 to TRBJ2-1; 10 bases are a match to TRBD2. With 6 bases clipped from V and 0 bases from J, the junction kept 5 bases outside the gene matches. Per the germline V gene, CDR1 is ENHRY and CDR2 is SYGVKD. The CDR3 runs to 16 residues. The CDR3 loop is CAIRVAGGRSYNEQFF. The CDR3 coding sequence is TGTGCCATCAGGGTAGCGGGGGGTCGCTCCTACAATGAGCAGTTCTTC.

The chain uses TRBV6-5 and TRBJ2-7; tentative D call: TRBD2 (6 bases). The CDR3 totals 18 residues. V was pared by 0 bases and J by 4 bases, with 22 bases between. The germline V gene has CDR1 MNHEY and CDR2 SVGAGI. The CDR3 sequence: CASSYSGGSTRALYEQYF. CDR3 in DNA: TGTGCCAGCAGTTACTCTGGGGGTTCGACTAGGGCGCTTTACGAGCAGTACTTC.

This clonotype appeared a few times. The chain is built from TRBV21-1 and TRBJ2-7; no DNA check was done on the table's D call, TRBD2. TRBV21-1 is marked as a pseudogene. This CDR3 is built from 18 residues. The CDR3 protein is CASDNSTSSPPPSYEQYF. In nucleotides, the CDR3 is TGTGCCAGCGACAACAGCACATCCTCCCCTCCACCATCTTACGAGCAGTACTTC.

V usage is TRBV6-1 and J usage is TRBJ2-7, with D possibly being TRBD1 or TRBD2 (7 bases each). This CDR3 is built from 15 residues. Trimming removed 8 bases at V and 3 bases at J, with 20 bases between. Germline V gene data show CDR1 as MNHNS and CDR2 as SASEGT. The CDR3 loop reads CASRTGLQGFYEQYF. CDR3 nucleotide sequence: TGTGCCAGCCGCACGGGACTACAGGGGTTCTACGAGCAGTACTTC.

This chain connects TRBV20-1 to TRBJ2-1, with 12 bases identical to TRBD2. CDR1 and CDR2 from the germline V gene are DFQATT and SNEGSKA (reference sequence). The junction had 7 bases not matched to a gene; V was cut back by 8 bases and J by 5 bases. This CDR3 is built from 14 residues. The CDR3 protein is CSTVGLAGNNEQFF. CDR3 nucleotides: TGCAGTACTGTAGGACTAGCGGGGAACAATGAGCAGTTCTTC.

The chain uses TRBV7-2 and TRBJ2-7; TRBD1 matches at 7 bases. J lost 0 bases, V lost 1 base, and 6 bases had no gene match. This CDR3 comprises 16 residues. Germline CDR1 reads SGHTA; CDR2 reads FQGNSA. The CDR3 protein is CASSLVGTESSYEQYF. CDR3 DNA sequence: TGTGCCAGCAGCTTAGTGGGGACAGAGAGCTCCTACGAGCAGTACTTC.

The chain has TRBV10-3 and TRBJ1-2; a possible D gene is TRBD1 (6 bases). Germline lookup yields CDR1 ENHRY and CDR2 SYGVKD. Trimming shortened V by 3 bases and J by 6 bases, and 8 bases separated the two germline ends. The CDR3 runs 12 residues. For the CDR3, the DNA is TGTGCCATCAGTGAAGGGGGGGATGGCTACACCTTC. Its translation is CAISEGGDGYTF.

The chain carries TRBV12-3 or TRBV12-4 and TRBJ2-1; 13 positions match TRBD2. The V segment lost 0 bases and the J segment 8 bases; nucleotides outside the gene matches: 10. The CDR3 sequence is 18 residues long. CDR3 residues: CASSLAPGTSGMVDEQFF. CDR3 DNA: TGTGCCAGCAGTTTAGCCCCCGGGACTAGCGGGATGGTTGATGAGCAGTTCTTC.

This clonotype occurred many times. The chain links TRBV6-2 or TRBV6-3 to TRBJ2-7, with D unresolved. Germline values: CDR1 MNHEY, CDR2 SVGEGT. This CDR3 comprises 14 residues. V lost 7 bases and J 6 bases, leaving 19 bases between the germline ends. CDR3 coding DNA: TGTGCCAGCAACCCGCCGGGTCGTTTAGTCGAGCAGTACTTC. Translation: CASNPPGRLVEQYF.

This clonotype was seen ten or more times. The gene calls are TRBV3-1 and TRBJ2-3; D call uncertain. This CDR3 spans 11 amino acids. V shed 3 bases and J shed 5 bases, with 3 bases lying between them. CDR1 is LGHDT and CDR2 is YNNKEL in the germline V gene (reference sequence). The DNA of the CDR3 is TGTGCCAGCAGCCAGGGAGATACGCAGTATTTT. Protein product: CASSQGDTQYF.

This clonotype occurred a few times. The chain is built from TRBV12-3 or TRBV12-4 and TRBJ2-7; weak D call: TRBD1 (5 bases). The CDR3 is 14 residues long. Trimming shortened V by 1 base and J by 0 bases, and 7 bases separated the two germline ends. In nucleotides, the CDR3 is TGTGCCAGCAGTTTAGGGACACCCTCCTACGAGCAGTACTTC. Translated: CASSLGTPSYEQYF.

This rearrangement joins TRBV6-1 to TRBJ2-3, with 12 nucleotides matching TRBD2. Looked up from germline, CDR1 is MNHNS and CDR2 is SASEGT. The CDR3 is made up of 19 amino acids. V was clipped by 6 bases and J by 7 bases; unmatched bases: 20. This CDR3 is CASSFKPRRLAGVRNTQYF. In nucleotides, the CDR3 is TGTGCCAGCAGCTTTAAACCCCGCCGACTAGCGGGAGTGAGGAATACGCAGTATTTT.

The chain recombines TRBV20-1 with TRBJ1-1; a weak D match, TRBD1 (6 bases). This CDR3 region has 13 residues. Between the trimmed V and J ends, which lost 5 bases and 4 bases, there was a span of 14 bases. Germline assignment: CDR1 DFQATT and CDR2 SNEGSKA (reference sequence). The DNA of the CDR3 is TGCAGTGCTCGGCGACAGGTCTTCACTGAAGCTTTCTTT. Translating it yields CSARRQVFTEAFF.

In its sample, this clonotype was seen a few times. The rearrangement joins TRBV20-1 to TRBJ1-2, with TRBD1 identical over 8 bases. This CDR3 is built from 16 residues. V shed 2 bases, J shed 7 bases, and the junction held 15 bases outside the gene matches. Germline lookup yields CDR1 DFQATT and CDR2 SNEGSKA (reference sequence). CDR3 loop: CSARNSDRGEGGGYTF. The CDR3 DNA is TGCAGTGCTAGAAACTCTGACAGGGGCGAGGGGGGTGGCTACACCTTC.

The rearrangement joins TRBV9 to TRBJ2-3; TRBD2 agrees at 8 bases. Trimming at V came to 6 bases and at J to 2 bases, leaving 8 bases not matched to a gene. The germline CDR1 and CDR2 sequences are SGDLS and YYNGEE. The CDR3 spans 15 residues. CDR3 protein: CASTRRGGTTDTQYF. In DNA form, the CDR3 reads TGTGCCAGCACCCGACGGGGGGGAACCACAGATACGCAGTATTTT.

This clonotype was counted ten times or more. The chain is built from TRBV28 and TRBJ1-6, with 7 nucleotides matching TRBD1. This CDR3 has 14 amino acids. Germline-derived CDR1 and CDR2 are MDHEN and SYDVKM. V lost 7 bases, J lost 8 bases, and 8 bases stayed unmatched. CDR3 sequence: CASTSGTVHSPLHF. The CDR3 DNA reads TGTGCCAGCACCTCCGGGACAGTGCATTCACCCCTCCACTTT.

The CDR3: CASSQSSTTNEKLFF. CDR3 coding DNA: TGCGCCAGCAGCCAAAGTTCCACTACTAATGAAAAACTGTTTTTT. The chain carries TRBV4-1 and TRBJ1-4, with D unclear. The V and J ends lost 2 bases and 2 bases respectively, with 9 bases between them. Germline V gene sequence: CDR1 MGHRA, CDR2 YSYEKL. This CDR3 comprises 15 residues.

In this sample, this clonotype turned up a few times. The chain carries TRBV6-1 and TRBJ2-4; 8 positions match TRBD1. The CDR3 is 15 residues long. Unmatched junction bases numbered 9, after V lost 6 bases and J lost 5 bases. The germline V gene encodes CDR1 MNHNS and CDR2 SASEGT. CDR3 DNA: TGTGCCAGCAGCAAAAGACAGGGGCCGGAAAACATTCAGTACTTC. Its translation: CASSKRQGPENIQYF.

This clonotype showed up just a few times. This sequence joins TRBV18 and TRBJ1-2, with D hard to call. Germline loops: CDR1 KGHSH, CDR2 LQKENI. V lost 3 bases and J lost 7, with 21 bases in between. The CDR3 is 16 amino acids. The CDR3 sequence is CASSPTTGSQSGGYTF. Written as DNA, the CDR3 is TGTGCCAGCTCACCGACAACGGGATCTCAAAGCGGTGGCTACACCTTC.

At least ten counts were recorded for this clonotype. This rearrangement joins TRBV5-1 to TRBJ2-7; TRBD1 matches 7 bases. The CDR3 is 14 amino acids. Germline CDR1 and CDR2: SGHRS and YFSETQ. The junction had 3 bases not matched to a gene; V was cut back by 1 base and J by 2 bases. The CDR3 region is CASSLSTGAYEQYF. The CDR3 DNA sequence: TGCGCCAGCAGCTTGTCAACAGGGGCCTACGAGCAGTACTTC.

This clonotype came up many times. J is TRBJ2-1 and V is TRBV9, with D perhaps given as TRBD1 or TRBD2 (5 bases each). V dropped 0 bases and J dropped 4 bases, with 11 bases sitting between them. CDR3 length: 15 residues. Germline assignment: CDR1 SGDLS and CDR2 YYNGEE. In DNA, the CDR3 is TGTGCCAGCAGCGTAGTGTCGGGGCTATACAATGAGCAGTTCTTC. Translation gives CASSVVSGLYNEQFF.

This clonotype was observed a few times. The chain combines TRBV28 with TRBJ2-5; a possible D gene is TRBD2 (6 bases). Trimming pared 7 bases from V and 5 bases from J, leaving 14 bases between. CDR1 is MDHEN and CDR2 is SYDVKM in the germline V gene. CDR3 length: 13 residues. Here the CDR3 DNA reads TGTGCCAGCATGGAGGGCAGGGAGGAGACCCAGTACTTC. It encodes CASMEGREETQYF.

This clonotype appeared a few times. The chain combines TRBV2 with TRBJ1-2; TRBD1 agrees at 8 bases. The CDR3 loop spans 15 amino acids. J lost 2 bases, V lost 6 bases, and 8 bases had no gene match. Germline V lookup: CDR1 SNHLY, CDR2 FYNNEI. The DNA for the CDR3 is TGTGCCAGCAGCATTGGGACAGGACTAAACTATGGCTACACCTTC. This sequence encodes CASSIGTGLNYGYTF. Full variable domain (outside the CDR3, taken from reference TRBV2 and TRBJ1-2): EPEVTQTPSHQVTQMGQEVILRCVPISNHLYFYWYRQILGQKVEFLVSFYNNEISEKSEIFDDQFSVERPDGSNFTLKIRSTKLEDSAMYFCASSIGTGLNYGYTFGSGTRLTVV.

This clonotype was recorded a few times. This sequence joins TRBV4-1 and TRBJ2-7; 11 positions agree with TRBD2. J was trimmed by 0 bases and V by 1 base; bases with no gene match: 5. CDR1 is MGHRA and CDR2 is YSYEKL in the germline V gene. There are 17 residues in the CDR3. CDR3 sequence reads: CASSQGLAGLSSYEQYF. The CDR3 DNA reads TGCGCCAGCAGCCAAGGACTAGCGGGACTGAGCTCCTACGAGCAGTACTTC.